This TCR beta chain appears in the sequencing data of a study of CD8 T cells in ankylosing spondylitis. Overall study results and limits: Several highly homologous variants made up a TCR beta motif, and this motif appeared characteristic of ankylosing spondylitis blood. As reported, disease-linked clones showed significant enrichment in matched ankylosing spondylitis synovial fluid.

This clonotype was seen repeatedly, ten times or more. No antigen is known for it. Trimming removed 5 bases from V and 7 bases from J; junction bases left unmatched: 6. The CDR3 has 13 residues. CDR1 is GTSNPN, CDR2 SVGIG, per germline (reference sequence). Quantitative 5'-RACE was performed with molecular barcodes, and it yielded the TCR beta libraries. MiXCR, applied by TCRdb to the 5' RACE reads, yields one record per CDR3 protein. The sample yields a few hundred thousand distinct CDR3 sequences, about 10% seen once. The V and J genes are TRBV30 and TRBJ1-5; TRBD1 agrees at 9 bases. The TCR originated in a male donor with ankylosing spondylitis or in good health (not recorded which). The sample taken for sequencing was blood, either unsorted or a sorted T cell fraction (not recorded which). This CDR3 is CAWETGGGQPQHF. The DNA for the CDR3 is TGTGCCTGGGAGACAGGGGGTGGACAGCCCCAGCATTTT.